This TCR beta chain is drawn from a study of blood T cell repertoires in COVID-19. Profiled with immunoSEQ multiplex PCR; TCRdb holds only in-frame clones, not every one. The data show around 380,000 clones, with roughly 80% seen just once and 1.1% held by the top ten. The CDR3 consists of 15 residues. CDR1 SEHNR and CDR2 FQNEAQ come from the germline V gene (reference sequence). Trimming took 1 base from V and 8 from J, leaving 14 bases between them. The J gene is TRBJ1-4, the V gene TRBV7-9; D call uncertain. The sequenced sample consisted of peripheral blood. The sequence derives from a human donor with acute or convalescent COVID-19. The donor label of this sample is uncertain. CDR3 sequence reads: CASSLVGRKGEKLFF. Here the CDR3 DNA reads TGTGCCAGCAGCTTAGTGGGCAGGAAAGGAGAAAAACTGTTTTTT.